This TCR beta chain was recorded in a study of CXCR3-negative and CXCR3-positive naive CD8 T cells. Study-wide results and limits: Memory CD8+ T cell repertoires were far less diverse than both naive subsets. When CXCR3-positive naive cells were set against CXCR3-negative naive cells, the former had more hydrophobic TRB CDR3s.

The authors prepared UMI-labeled TRB cDNA libraries by 5' RACE. TCRdb reprocessed the 5' RACE reads, with one entry per CDR3 protein and no DNA. Its table lists tens of thousands of distinct CDR3 sequences. In the case of this clonotype: The antigen is undetermined.

This CDR3 is built from 15 residues. The germline gives CDR1 SQVTM, CDR2 ANQGSEA. The receptor's source is a human donor in good health. Some clones in this sample may be carry-over from other donors' samples. V is TRBV29-1 and J is TRBJ2-3; TCRdb proposes TRBD2, but this gene call is untestable without DNA. The sequencing input was naive CXCR3+ CD8+ T cells from blood. Indicated subset: CD45RO-CCR7+CD27+CD95- naive CD8+ T cells expressing CXCR3 (TNR3+). The CDR3 sequence is CSVEDSRAGTDTQYF.